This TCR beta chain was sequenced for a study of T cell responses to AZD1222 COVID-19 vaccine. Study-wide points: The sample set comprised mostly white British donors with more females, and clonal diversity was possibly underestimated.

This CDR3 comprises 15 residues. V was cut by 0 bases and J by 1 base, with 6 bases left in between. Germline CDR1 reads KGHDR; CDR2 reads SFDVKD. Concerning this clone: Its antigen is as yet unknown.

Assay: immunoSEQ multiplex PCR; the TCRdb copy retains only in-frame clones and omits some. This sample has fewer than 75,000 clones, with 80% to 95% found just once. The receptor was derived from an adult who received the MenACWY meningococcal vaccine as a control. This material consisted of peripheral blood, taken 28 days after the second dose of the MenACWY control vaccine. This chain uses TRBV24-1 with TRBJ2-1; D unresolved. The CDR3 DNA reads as TGTGCCACCAGTGATTTGAGGGATTCCTACAATGAGCAGTTCTTC. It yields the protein CATSDLRDSYNEQFF.